This T cell receptor beta chain was observed in a study of shared clonotypes between healthy human individuals. Turning to the study itself: The donors, a couple of women and a few men, were aged 18 to 49. Each donor's CD8 memory used one plate, CD8 naive two, each CD4 subset three.

The trim removed 2 bases at V and 3 bases at J, leaving 15 bases unmatched. This CDR3 spans 18 amino acids. CDR1 SGHNT and CDR2 YYREEE come from the germline V gene (reference sequence). This clone has just one count. Donors, without exception, were Caucasian adults residing in Nashville, Tennessee. Method: immunoSEQ multiplex PCR; TCRdb's copy keeps in-frame clones and lacks some. This sample has 740,000 or so clones, with around three quarters found just once. Source material: memory CD4+ T cells sorted from blood. Subset: CD45RA-negative fraction. This rearrangement joins TRBV5-4 to TRBJ2-7, with 9 bases lining up with TRBD2. This TCR was recovered from a woman aged 25 to 39 in good health. The CDR3 bases are TGTGCCAGCAGCTTTATAGGTAGCGGGAGCCAGGGACTCTACGAGCAGTACTTC. Protein product: CASSFIGSGSQGLYEQYF.